These 32 T cell receptor beta chains originate from one sample sequenced in a study of blood T cell repertoires in COVID-19. Repertoires were generated with immunoSEQ multiplex PCR, while TCRdb's copy carries only in-frame clones and drops some. The table has about 79,000 clones, around 90% seen once. What was sequenced was peripheral blood. The source of these receptors is a middle-aged man with active COVID-19.

The rearrangement links TRBV30 to TRBJ1-1; 10 bases agree with TRBD1. From germline, CDR1 is GTSNPN and CDR2 SVGIG (reference sequence). CDR3 size: 15 residues. V trimming: 4 bases; J trimming: 7 bases; junction bases outside the gene matches: 12. The CDR3 reads CAWNRQGAEGLEAFF. DNA for the CDR3: TGTGCCTGGAACAGACAGGGGGCCGAGGGCCTTGAAGCTTTCTTT.

The chain recombines TRBV6-1 with TRBJ2-1; 8 nucleotides line up with TRBD1. This CDR3 is 16 amino acids long. Germline assignment: CDR1 MNHNS and CDR2 SASEGT. V shed 2 bases and J 3 bases; nucleotides not matched to a gene: 6. In nucleotides, the CDR3 is TGTGCCAGCAGTGAATCCCTAACAGGGGGCTACAATGAGCAGTTCTTC. It is translated as CASSESLTGGYNEQFF.

This clone was recorded only once. V gene TRBV28 combines with J gene TRBJ2-1; 7 nucleotides align to TRBD2. CDR1 and CDR2 (germline): MDHEN, SYDVKM. The CDR3 loop spans 14 amino acids. Germline trimming cut 1 base from V and 6 bases from J; bases unmatched to any gene: 3. The CDR3 nucleotides read TGTGCCAGCAGTTTATACTCTAGCGGCAATGAGCAGTTCTTC. Translating gives CASSLYSSGNEQFF.

This chain uses TRBV11-3 with TRBJ2-2, with 7 bases that match TRBD2. V gave up 5 bases and J gave up 9 bases; unmatched junction bases: 15. CDR3 length: 16 amino acids. Germline values: CDR1 SGHNT, CDR2 YENEEA. DNA of the CDR3: TGTGCCAGCAGCCCCGGGGAGGGAACGGGGTCCCGGGAGCTGTTTTTT. Its protein is CASSPGEGTGSRELFF.

The J gene is TRBJ2-7, the V gene TRBV9; 9 bases map to TRBD1. With 0 bases clipped from V and 4 bases from J, the junction kept 5 bases outside the gene matches. From germline, CDR1 is SGDLS and CDR2 YYNGEE. The CDR3 has 15 residues. The DNA of the CDR3 is TGTGCCAGCAGCGTAGATGGGACAGGGAGTTACGAGCAGTACTTC. Protein: CASSVDGTGSYEQYF.

The chain recombines TRBV13 with TRBJ2-5, with TRBD2 matching over 11 bases. V was pared by 5 bases and J by 1 base, with 6 bases of the junction left unmatched. CDR3 size: 16 residues. CDR1 is PRHDT and CDR2 is FYEKMQ in the germline V gene (reference sequence). The CDR3 is CASSHRGTSGQETQYF. DNA of the CDR3: TGTGCCAGCAGCCACAGGGGGACTAGCGGCCAAGAGACCCAGTACTTC. Full variable domain (outside the CDR3, taken from reference TRBV13 and TRBJ2-5): AAGVIQSPRHLIKEKRETATLKCYPIPRHDTVYWYQQGPGQDPQFLISFYEKMQSDKGSIPDRFSAQQFSDYHSELNMSSLELGDSALYFCASSHRGTSGQETQYFGPGTRLLVL.

This rearrangement joins TRBV4-1 to TRBJ2-7, with 9 bases fitting TRBD2. Looked up from germline, CDR1 is MGHRA and CDR2 is YSYEKL. The V gene end was trimmed by 4 bases and the J gene end by 0 bases; junction bases not matched to a gene: 7. The CDR3 runs to 16 residues. CDR3 region: CASSPRQTSGSYEQYF. As DNA, the CDR3 is TGCGCCAGCAGCCCACGACAGACTAGCGGCTCCTACGAGCAGTACTTC.

The chain couples TRBV6-1 to TRBJ1-2; D gene uncertain. Germline assignment: CDR1 MNHNS and CDR2 SASEGT. Between the trimmed V and J ends, which lost 2 bases and 2 bases, there was a span of 12 bases. This CDR3 contains 15 residues. The CDR3 nucleotides read TGTGCCAGCAGTGAACTCTGGGGAGGGAACTATGGCTACACCTTC. Encoded protein: CASSELWGGNYGYTF.

The rearrangement uses TRBV5-1 and TRBJ2-7; D is possibly TRBD1 (5 bases). CDR3 length: 15 residues. V shed 4 bases and J shed 0 bases, with 14 bases lying between them. The V gene's germline CDR1 is SGHRS and CDR2 YFSETQ. CDR3 in amino acids: CASSPRGESSYEQYF. CDR3 sequence (DNA): TGCGCCAGCAGCCCTAGGGGTGAGAGCTCCTACGAGCAGTACTTC.

The V call is TRBV5-6, the J call TRBJ1-2; TRBD1 aligns across 11 bases. The junction had 2 bases not matched to a gene; V was cut back by 3 bases and J by 4 bases. CDR3 size: 14 residues. The V gene's germline CDR1 is SGHDT and CDR2 YYEEEE. In DNA form, the CDR3 reads TGTGCCAGCAGCTCCGGGACAGGGGGCTATGGCTACACCTTC. Its translation is CASSSGTGGYGYTF.

The chain links TRBV4-2 to TRBJ1-5; D is possibly TRBD1 (5 bases). V was clipped by 2 bases and J by 4 bases, with 12 bases between them. Germline V gives CDR1 LGHNA, CDR2 YNFKEQ. This CDR3 has 15 residues. CDR3 nucleotide sequence: TGTGCCAGCAGCCAAAGCTCCCAGGGAAATCAGCCCCAGCATTTT. Its protein product is CASSQSSQGNQPQHF.

The V gene is TRBV5-4, the J gene TRBJ1-1; 12 bases are shared with TRBD1. The V segment lost 4 bases and the J segment 3 bases; nucleotides outside the gene matches: 10. Germline CDR1 is SGHNT and CDR2 is YYREEE (reference sequence). The CDR3 has 17 amino acids. The DNA of the CDR3 is TGTGCCAGCAGCCCGCCGGGACAGGGGGCGGCGGACACTGAAGCTTTCTTT. It encodes CASSPPGQGAADTEAFF. The full variable domain, its missing parts supplied by reference TRBV5-4 and TRBJ1-1, is ETGVTQSPTHLIKTRGQQVTLRCSSQSGHNTVSWYQQALGQGPQFIFQYYREEENGRGNFPPRFSGLQFPNYSSELNVNALELDDSALYLCASSPPGQGAADTEAFFGQGTRLTVV.

The chain uses TRBV12-3 or TRBV12-4 and TRBJ2-5; possibly TRBD2 for D (7 bases). This CDR3 is 13 amino acids long. V lost 0 bases, J lost 12 bases, and 14 bases lay in between. The CDR3 loop reads CASSLAVGGAEYF. Here the CDR3 DNA reads TGTGCCAGCAGTTTAGCCGTAGGGGGGGCCGAGTACTTC.

The chain is built from TRBV2 and TRBJ1-6, with a tentative D call TRBD1 (5 bases). Germline V gene data show CDR1 as SNHLY and CDR2 as FYNNEI. Between the trimmed V and J ends, which lost 2 bases and 1 base, there was a span of 12 bases. CDR3 size: 17 residues. The CDR3 sequence: CASSEMRGGSYNSPLHF. The DNA of the CDR3 is TGTGCCAGCAGTGAAATGCGGGGGGGTTCCTATAATTCACCCCTCCACTTT. The full variable domain, its missing parts supplied by reference TRBV2 and TRBJ1-6, is EPEVTQTPSHQVTQMGQEVILRCVPISNHLYFYWYRQILGQKVEFLVSFYNNEISEKSEIFDDQFSVERPDGSNFTLKIRSTKLEDSAMYFCASSEMRGGSYNSPLHFGNGTRLTVT.

The J gene is TRBJ1-1, the V gene TRBV27; 8 positions agree with TRBD1. CDR3 length: 16 amino acids. Trimming at V came to 5 bases and at J to 5 bases, leaving 13 bases not matched to a gene. From germline, CDR1 is MNHEY and CDR2 SMNVEV (reference sequence). In nucleotides, the CDR3 is TGTGCCAGCAGTCTCGGCCAGGGGGCAGGACGGACTGAAGCTTTCTTT. Translation gives CASSLGQGAGRTEAFF.

The CDR3 here is CATSDLPAGGRGEQFF. The CDR3 DNA sequence: TGTGCCACCAGTGATTTGCCAGCGGGAGGGCGAGGTGAGCAGTTCTTC. The chain recombines TRBV24-1 with TRBJ2-1; 10 bases are shared with TRBD2. The CDR3 sequence is 16 residues long. V was pared by 0 bases and J by 9 bases, with 7 bases of the junction left unmatched. Germline CDR1 KGHDR, CDR2 SFDVKD.

The rearrangement links TRBV29-1 to TRBJ2-7; 7 bases fit TRBD2. This CDR3 contains 13 residues. Germline V lookup: CDR1 SQVTM, CDR2 ANQGSEA. J lost 2 bases, V lost 6 bases, and 7 bases had no gene match. The CDR3 DNA is TGCAGCGTCGCCGGGACTACAGCCTACGAGCAGTACTTC. Translated: CSVAGTTAYEQYF.

In DNA form, the CDR3 reads TGTGCCAGCTCACCGGGCAGAAACACTGAAGCTTTCTTT. Protein: CASSPGRNTEAFF. The J gene is TRBJ1-1, the V gene TRBV18; D gene ambiguous. The length of the CDR3 is 13 residues. Germline CDR1 KGHSH, CDR2 LQKENI. The ends were cut back, 3 bases at V and 2 bases at J, with 7 bases in the middle.

This chain links TRBV28 with TRBJ1-1, with D uncertain. Germline V gene data show CDR1 as MDHEN and CDR2 as SYDVKM. This CDR3 comprises 17 residues. Trimming cost V 6 bases and J 1 base, with 21 bases left between them. The CDR3 protein is CASRQESTGRRNTEAFF. As DNA, the CDR3 is TGTGCCAGCAGGCAAGAGTCGACCGGGAGGAGGAACACTGAAGCTTTCTTT.

The chain has TRBV6-5 and TRBJ2-5; D unclear. In germline, CDR1 is MNHEY, CDR2 SVGAGI. Deletions cut 5 bases from V and 5 bases from J, with 18 bases between. There are 15 residues in the CDR3. The CDR3 here is CASSPKRRPSETQYF. The CDR3 nucleotides are TGTGCCAGCAGTCCCAAGAGGCGGCCCTCGGAGACCCAGTACTTC.

This chain joins TRBV11-2 and TRBJ2-5, with 7 bases matching TRBD1. Per the germline V gene, CDR1 is SGHAT and CDR2 is FQNNGV. The CDR3 spans 14 residues. V was pared by 4 bases and J by 6 bases, with 8 bases of the junction left unmatched. CDR3 sequence: CASSWNRGLQTQYF. DNA for the CDR3: TGTGCCAGCAGCTGGAACAGGGGATTACAGACCCAGTACTTC.

CDR3 coding DNA: TGTGCCAGCAGCGGGACAGGGGGTCGTAACTATGGCTACACCTTC. The encoded protein is CASSGTGGRNYGYTF. J is TRBJ1-2 and V is TRBV6-5; 11 bases line up with TRBD1. After removal of 6 bases from V and 1 base from J, the junction contained 4 bases not matched to a gene. Per germline, CDR1 MNHEY and CDR2 SVGAGI. The CDR3 spans 15 residues.

The genes are TRBV28 and TRBJ1-2, with unresolved D. Germline V gene sequence: CDR1 MDHEN, CDR2 SYDVKM. Trimming shortened V by 6 bases and J by 4 bases, and 15 bases separated the two germline ends. There are 14 residues in the CDR3. This CDR3 is CASRELLRAYGYTF. The CDR3 bases are TGTGCCAGCAGAGAACTCCTGAGGGCCTATGGCTACACCTTC.

V is TRBV5-6 and J is TRBJ2-3, with D perhaps matching TRBD1 (6 bases). Germline V gene sequence: CDR1 SGHDT, CDR2 YYEEEE. The CDR3 is 15 amino acids. V gave up 2 bases and J gave up 3 bases, with 13 bases separating them. The DNA of the CDR3 is TGTGCCAGCAGCTTCCGTGGGGGCCCTACAGATACGCAGTATTTT. It specifies CASSFRGGPTDTQYF.

CDR3 region: CASSPNQGAQREQFF. Written as DNA, the CDR3 is TGCGCCAGCAGCCCTAACCAGGGGGCCCAACGTGAGCAGTTCTTC. This chain connects TRBV5-1 to TRBJ2-1; TRBD1 matches 8 bases. V lost 4 bases and J lost 9; bases outside the gene matches: 12. Germline lookup yields CDR1 SGHRS and CDR2 YFSETQ. The CDR3 covers 15 residues.

This chain uses TRBV3-1 (or the pseudogene TRBV3-2) with TRBJ2-6, with D perhaps matching TRBD2 (5 bases). The V gene lost 1 base and the J gene lost 2 bases, with 9 bases spanning the gap. The CDR3 is 16 residues long. CDR1 and CDR2 (germline): LGHDT, YNNKEL (reference sequence). CDR3 sequence: CASSQGDGTGANVLTF. DNA of the CDR3: TGTGCCAGCAGCCAAGGTGACGGGACTGGGGCCAACGTCCTGACTTTC.

The chain is built from TRBV2 and TRBJ2-6; 7 bases fit TRBD2. There are 16 residues in the CDR3. Germline V gene data show CDR1 as SNHLY and CDR2 as FYNNEI. The junction had 0 bases not matched to a gene; V was cut back by 0 bases and J by 1 base. Here the CDR3 reads CASSEARGSGANVLTF. The CDR3 DNA is TGTGCCAGCAGTGAAGCGCGGGGGTCTGGGGCCAACGTCCTGACTTTC.

The chain has TRBV9 and TRBJ1-2; tentatively, D is TRBD1 (5 bases). The CDR3 loop spans 14 amino acids. The germline V gene encodes CDR1 SGDLS and CDR2 YYNGEE. The V gene lost 3 bases and the J gene lost 7 bases, with 16 bases spanning the gap. In DNA form, the CDR3 reads TGTGCCAGCAGCGCCCCCCCGGGGGAGACTGGCTACACCTTC. This gives the protein CASSAPPGETGYTF. The variable domain in full, with the rest retrieved from reference TRBV9 and TRBJ1-2, is DSGVTQTPKHLITATGQRVTLRCSPRSGDLSVYWYQQSLDQGLQFLIQYYNGEERAKGNILERFSAQQFPDLHSELNLSSLELGDSALYFCASSAPPGETGYTFGSGTRLTVV.

The chain joins TRBV28 to TRBJ2-3; 10 positions agree with TRBD2. The ends lost 2 bases at V and 5 bases at J; junction bases unmatched: 4. Germline V CDR1 and CDR2: MDHEN, SYDVKM. CDR3 length: 15 residues. The CDR3 sequence is CASSLKLAGLDTQYF. The CDR3 nucleotides read TGTGCCAGCAGTTTAAAACTAGCGGGGCTAGATACGCAGTATTTT.

The chain employs TRBV28 and TRBJ1-2, with D possibly TRBD1 on 5 matching bases. From germline, CDR1 is MDHEN and CDR2 SYDVKM. The V end was cut by 4 bases, the J end by 6 bases, with 12 bases between. The CDR3 has 13 residues. The CDR3 sequence: CASSSRARDGYTF. The CDR3 region has the DNA TGTGCCAGCAGTTCAAGGGCCAGGGATGGCTACACCTTC.

V usage is TRBV30 and J usage is TRBJ2-2; unclear D gene. The germline gives CDR1 GTSNPN, CDR2 SVGIG (reference sequence). V shed 6 bases and J shed 0 bases, with 8 bases lying between them. The CDR3 is 13 residues long. The CDR3: CACRHANTGELFF. The CDR3 region has the DNA TGTGCCTGCAGACATGCGAACACCGGGGAGCTGTTTTTT.

The rearrangement joins TRBV5-1 to TRBJ2-7, with D possibly TRBD1 on 6 matching bases. The germline V gene encodes CDR1 SGHRS and CDR2 YFSETQ. V was shortened by 0 bases and J by 0 bases, with 7 bases between the two germline ends. This CDR3 is built from 14 residues. The CDR3 loop is CASSLEGVSYEQYF. The CDR3 DNA reads TGCGCCAGCAGCTTGGAGGGGGTCTCCTACGAGCAGTACTTC.